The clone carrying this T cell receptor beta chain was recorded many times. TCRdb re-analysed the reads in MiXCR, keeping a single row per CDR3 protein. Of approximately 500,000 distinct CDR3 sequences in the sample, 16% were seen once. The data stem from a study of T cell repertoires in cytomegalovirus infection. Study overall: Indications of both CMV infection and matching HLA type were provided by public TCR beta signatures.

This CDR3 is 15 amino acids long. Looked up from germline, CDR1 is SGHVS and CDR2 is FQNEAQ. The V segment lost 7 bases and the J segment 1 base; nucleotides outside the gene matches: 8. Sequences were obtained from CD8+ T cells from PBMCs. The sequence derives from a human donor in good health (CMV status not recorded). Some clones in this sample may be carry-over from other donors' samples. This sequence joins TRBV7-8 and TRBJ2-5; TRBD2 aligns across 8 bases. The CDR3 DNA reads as TGTGCCAGCACCCATAGCGGGGTCACCCAAGAGACCCAGTACTTC. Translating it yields CASTHSGVTQETQYF.